This T cell receptor beta chain was observed in a study of cytomegalovirus exposure and HLA in healthy donors. Study information: Both the 100 to 150 validation repertoires and the approximately 640 first-cohort repertoires used the same platform, as reported by a later analysis.

The CDR3 runs 16 residues. Germline loops: CDR1 SGHRS, CDR2 YFSETQ. Trimming took 4 bases from V and 4 from J, leaving 18 bases between them. Study-level findings and limits: Overall, under 200 TCR beta chains were annotated as cytomegalovirus-associated. In vitro assays verified that three CMV-associated chains recognized CMV antigens specifically.

In the case of this clone: Its antigen is still unknown.

Measured with immunoSEQ multiplex PCR; TCRdb has only the in-frame clones, and not every one. The data contain approximately 190,000 clones, approximately 88% of them singletons. This chain connects TRBV5-1 to TRBJ2-1; tentative D call: TRBD1 (5 bases). The sample taken for sequencing was PBMCs. This clonotype originated in a man aged 18 to 29 in good health and CMV-seropositive. CDR3 residues: CASSLPTPTAYNEQFF. The CDR3 DNA reads TGCGCCAGCAGCCTACCAACCCCGACAGCATACAATGAGCAGTTCTTC.